This TCR beta chain derives from a study of OX40 agonist ivuxolimab in advanced cancers. About the study as a whole: Ivuxolimab, which targeted the costimulatory receptor OX40 (CD134), was an agonistic, fully human IgG2 monoclonal antibody. Intravenous ivuxolimab was administered to patients every 2 weeks at six dose levels: 0.01, 0.1, 0.3, 1.5, 3 and 10 mg/kg. Among the roughly 50 dose-escalation patients, around 20 had hepatocellular carcinoma, around 15 melanoma, 9 renal cell carcinoma and 9 head and neck cancer. In the dose-escalation cohort, about four fifths of patients were male, and the mean age was 60 years with a range of roughly 23 to 79. Patients were allowed to have had prior anti-PD-1, anti-PD-L1 or anti-CTLA-4 therapy, and around 41% of the dose-escalation patients had previously received checkpoint inhibitors. Partial responses occurred in three dose-escalation patients: two with cutaneous melanoma and one with hepatocellular carcinoma. The point of sequencing TCRbeta in the periphery was to test whether ivuxolimab changed TCR sequence diversity and drove clonal T-cell expansion. The paper reports the monotherapy dose-escalation portion (N = 52 patients) of the phase I ivuxolimab trial.

The trial excluded patients who had a history of autoimmune disease or were on systemic immunosuppression. Peripheral blood for TCR sequencing was collected from all dose cohorts at baseline, on cycle 4 day 1, and on cycle 7 day 1. Samples came from an open-label, multicenter, first-in-human phase I dose-escalation trial of ivuxolimab. The trial enrolled adults with locally advanced or metastatic head and neck squamous cell, hepatocellular, melanoma or renal cell carcinoma. Before TCR sequencing, CD4+ T cells and CD8+ T cells were sorted from peripheral blood as separate populations. To sequence the TCRbeta CDR3 region, genomic DNA was isolated from the sorted cells. The immunoSEQ Assay was used for sequencing of TCRbeta CDR3 regions. Imported from immuneACCESS, the table was reduced by TCRdb to in-frame sequences with V and J called. These copies leave out some clones; in studies compared against another copy, an unresolved V gene accounts for under half, and the cause of the remainder is not known. Within this sample are some 95,000 clones, with about 85% of them counted one time only. The ten biggest clones cover 0.82% of the sample.

Points on this clone: Its recognized antigen is unknown. Base quality data are lacking; no much larger clone is found one base away.

On the study overall, not on this receptor specifically: The antigen specificity of the clonally expanded peripheral T cells was not determined. After ivuxolimab, CD8+ T cells had more expanded clones than CD4+ T cells on average. Low levels of normalized T-cell clonal expansion were also seen in some patients who did not respond. Partial responders in the 0.1-3.0 mg/kg groups had among the lowest normalized peripheral clonal expansion, especially among CD8+ T cells. At doses of 0.1 to 3.0 mg/kg, clonal expansion of both CD4+ and CD8+ blood T cells was observed from baseline to week 6.

The CDR3 goes from the cysteine to the phenylalanine over 11 residues. The retained sequence is limited to the CDR3, 33 bases, with the frame set at the first base. V was cut back by 6 bases and J by 5 bases, leaving a gap of 7 bases between them. CDR1 and CDR2, per the germline V gene, are MDHEN and SYDVKM. The V and J segments used are TRBV28 and TRBJ1-2, with the D gene uncertain. This TCR was recovered from an adult with an advanced solid tumor such as melanoma, head and neck, liver or kidney cancer. Sequences were derived from CD4+ or CD8+ T cells sorted from blood, sampled in a trial of the OX40 agonist ivuxolimab. DNA sequence: TGTGCCAGCAGCAGCCCGTATGGCTACACCTTC. It encodes CASSSPYGYTF.